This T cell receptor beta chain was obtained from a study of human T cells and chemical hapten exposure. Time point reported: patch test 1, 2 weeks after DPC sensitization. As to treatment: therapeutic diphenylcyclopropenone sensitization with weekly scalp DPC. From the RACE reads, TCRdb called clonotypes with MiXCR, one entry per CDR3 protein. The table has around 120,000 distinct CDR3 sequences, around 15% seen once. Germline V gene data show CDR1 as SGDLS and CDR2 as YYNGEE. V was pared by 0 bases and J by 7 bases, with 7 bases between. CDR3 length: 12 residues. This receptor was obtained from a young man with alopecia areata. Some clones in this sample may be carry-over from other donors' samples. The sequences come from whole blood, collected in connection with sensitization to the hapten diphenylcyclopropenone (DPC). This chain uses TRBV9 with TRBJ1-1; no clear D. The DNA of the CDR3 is TGTGCCAGCAGCGTAGGTCCGAGTGAAGCTTTCTTT. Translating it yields CASSVGPSEAFF.